This T cell receptor (beta chain) was sequenced in a study of T cells in tumors after PD-1 blockade. Study overall: Some patients also took daily vismodegib 150 mg during anti-PD-1 treatment.

Only in-frame clones appear in the TCRdb table, and some are missing; sequencing was by immunoSEQ multiplex PCR. The repertoire includes about 33,000 clones, just under 80% of them detected once, and 38% sits in the top ten. The sample here was PBMCs, taken before anti-PD-1 treatment. This receptor was identified in a human donor with basal cell carcinoma.

CDR3 in DNA: TGTGCCAGCAGGGCAGGGGGAGAGAACACTGAAGCTTTCTTT. This gives the protein CASRAGGENTEAFF. V gene TRBV6-5 combines with J gene TRBJ1-1; 7 bases are shared with TRBD1. The CDR3 is 14 residues long. CDR1 is MNHEY and CDR2 is SVGAGI in the germline V gene. The J segment lost 1 base and the V segment lost 6 bases, leaving 5 bases of the junction unmatched.